This record looks at one T cell receptor (beta chain) sequence and its context. Its cognate antigen is unknown. UMIs were added to TCR cDNA along with a universal primer site when it was made by 5'RACE template switching. From the 5' RACE reads, TCRdb called clonotypes with MiXCR, one entry per CDR3 protein. The table has 100,000 to 150,000 distinct CDR3 sequences, about 15% seen once. This record comes from a study of T cells after yellow fever vaccination. Study-level findings and limits: Detected again after the booster were most primary-vaccination clones, at approximately 96% CD4 and about 89% CD8.

This material consisted of CD8+ T cells sorted from PBMCs, taken 5 days after the yellow fever booster vaccination. The TCR was taken from a man aged 18 to 30 who received the YFV17D yellow fever vaccine.

Here the CDR3 DNA reads TGTGCCAGCAGGGACACCCTTAGGGAGACCCAGTACTTC. Its translation is CASRDTLRETQYF. V is TRBV3-1 and J is TRBJ2-5; the D gene is possibly TRBD1 (5 bases). Per the germline V gene, CDR1 is LGHDT and CDR2 is YNNKEL (reference sequence). The V end was cut by 6 bases, the J end by 5 bases, with 13 bases between. There are 13 residues in the CDR3.